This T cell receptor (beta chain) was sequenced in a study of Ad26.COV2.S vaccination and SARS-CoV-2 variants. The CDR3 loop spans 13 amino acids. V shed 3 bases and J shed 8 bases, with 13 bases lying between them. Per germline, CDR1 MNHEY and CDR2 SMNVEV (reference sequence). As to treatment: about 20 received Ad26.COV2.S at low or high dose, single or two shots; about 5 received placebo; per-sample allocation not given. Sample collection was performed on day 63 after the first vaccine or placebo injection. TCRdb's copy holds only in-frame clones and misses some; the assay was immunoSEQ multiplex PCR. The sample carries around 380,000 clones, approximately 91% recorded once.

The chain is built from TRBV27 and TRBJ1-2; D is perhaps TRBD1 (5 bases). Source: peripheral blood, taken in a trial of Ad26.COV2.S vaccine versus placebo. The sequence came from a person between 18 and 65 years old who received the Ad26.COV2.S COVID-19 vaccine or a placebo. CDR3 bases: TGTGCCAGCAGTTTGGGGGGAGTGGGCGGCTACACCTTC. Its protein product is CASSLGGVGGYTF.